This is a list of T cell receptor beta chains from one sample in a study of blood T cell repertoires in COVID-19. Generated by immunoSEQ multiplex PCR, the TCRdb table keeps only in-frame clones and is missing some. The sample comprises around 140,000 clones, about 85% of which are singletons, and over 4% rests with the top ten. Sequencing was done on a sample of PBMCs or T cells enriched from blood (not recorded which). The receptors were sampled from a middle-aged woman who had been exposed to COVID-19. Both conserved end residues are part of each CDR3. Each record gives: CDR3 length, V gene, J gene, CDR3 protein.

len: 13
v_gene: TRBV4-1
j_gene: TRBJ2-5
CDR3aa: CASSRTGEETQYF

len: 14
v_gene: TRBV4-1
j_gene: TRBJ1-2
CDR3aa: CASSQESGARGYTF

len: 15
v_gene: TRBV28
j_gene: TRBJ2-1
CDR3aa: CASSLSDSGYNEQFF

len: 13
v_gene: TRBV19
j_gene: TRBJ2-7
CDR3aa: CASSLGKIGDVYF

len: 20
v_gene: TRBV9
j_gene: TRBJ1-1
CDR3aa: CASSRTHPWGQGAMNTEAFF

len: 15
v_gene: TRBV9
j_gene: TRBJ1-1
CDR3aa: CASSVVEGRGTEAFF

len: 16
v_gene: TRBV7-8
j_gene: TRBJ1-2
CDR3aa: CASSLGQWRTNYGYTF

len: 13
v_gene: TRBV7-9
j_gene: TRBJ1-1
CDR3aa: CASSASTGTEAFF

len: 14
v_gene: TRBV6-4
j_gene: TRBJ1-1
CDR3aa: CASSDSEGATEAFF

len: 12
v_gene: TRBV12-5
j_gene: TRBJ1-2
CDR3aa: CASGLERQALTF

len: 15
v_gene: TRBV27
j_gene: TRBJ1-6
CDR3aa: CASSSSGTSNSPLHF

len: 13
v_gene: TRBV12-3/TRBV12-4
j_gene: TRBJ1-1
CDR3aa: CASSFRDRGEAFF

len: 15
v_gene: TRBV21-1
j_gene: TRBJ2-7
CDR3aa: CASSKLGQASYEQYF

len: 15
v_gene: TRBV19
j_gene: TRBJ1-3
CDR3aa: CASNQRTGSGNTIYF

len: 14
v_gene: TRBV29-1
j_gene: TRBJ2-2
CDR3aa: CSGKTGADTGELFF

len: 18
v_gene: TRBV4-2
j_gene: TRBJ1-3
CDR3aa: CASSQDSVTGVFGNTIYF

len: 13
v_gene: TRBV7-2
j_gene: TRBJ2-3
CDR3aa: CASSLQLTDTQYF

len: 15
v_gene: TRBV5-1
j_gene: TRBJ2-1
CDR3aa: CASSYSSGTNNEQFF

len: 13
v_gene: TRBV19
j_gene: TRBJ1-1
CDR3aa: CASSIPGNTEAFF

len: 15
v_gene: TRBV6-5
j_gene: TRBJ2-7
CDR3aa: CASRRSETSLDEQYF

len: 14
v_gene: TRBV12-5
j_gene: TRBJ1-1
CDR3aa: CASGLGQGATEAFF

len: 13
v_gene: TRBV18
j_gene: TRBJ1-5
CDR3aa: CASSVKPGQPQHF

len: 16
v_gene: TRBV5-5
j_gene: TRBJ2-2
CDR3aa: CASSLGYWQNTGELFF

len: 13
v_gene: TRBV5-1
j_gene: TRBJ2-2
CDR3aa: CASSRQGTGELFF

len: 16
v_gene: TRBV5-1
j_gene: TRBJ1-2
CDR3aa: CASSRELGRTNYGYTF

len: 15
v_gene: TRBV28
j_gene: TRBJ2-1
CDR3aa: CASSLLTRRPNEQFF

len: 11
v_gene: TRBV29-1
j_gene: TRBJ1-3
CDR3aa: CSARAGNTIYF

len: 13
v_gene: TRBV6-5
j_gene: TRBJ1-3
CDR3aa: CASSQISGNTIYF

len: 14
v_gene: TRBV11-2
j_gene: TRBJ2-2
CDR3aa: CASSLDLRGGELFF

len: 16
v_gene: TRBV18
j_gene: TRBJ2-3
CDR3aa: CASSRTGGYSTDTQYF

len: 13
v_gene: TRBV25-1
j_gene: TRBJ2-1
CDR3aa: CASSEQGYNEQFF

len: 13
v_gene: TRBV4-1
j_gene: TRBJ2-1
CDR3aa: CASSGRDYNEQFF

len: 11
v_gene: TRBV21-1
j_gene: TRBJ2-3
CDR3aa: CASSRLDTQYF

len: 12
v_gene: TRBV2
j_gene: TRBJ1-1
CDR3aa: CASNGQGTEAFF

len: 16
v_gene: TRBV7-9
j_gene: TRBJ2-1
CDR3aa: CASSFPGLAGGNEQFF

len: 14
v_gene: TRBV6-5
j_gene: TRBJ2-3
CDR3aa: CASGGALGTDTQYF

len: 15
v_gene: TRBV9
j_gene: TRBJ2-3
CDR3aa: CASSPRDPDTDTQYF

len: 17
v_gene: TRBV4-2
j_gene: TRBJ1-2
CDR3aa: CASSLIGTQLPLRGYTF

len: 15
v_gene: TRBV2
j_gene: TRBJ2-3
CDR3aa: CASSIGTSRADTQYF

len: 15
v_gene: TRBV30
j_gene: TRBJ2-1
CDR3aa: CAWSVRSRGRNEQFF

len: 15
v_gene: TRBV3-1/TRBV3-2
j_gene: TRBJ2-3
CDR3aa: CASSQDLTPTGTQYF

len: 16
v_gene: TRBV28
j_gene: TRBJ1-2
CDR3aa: CASSLWRGQGGYGYTF

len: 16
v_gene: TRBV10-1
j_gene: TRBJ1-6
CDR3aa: CASSDGPGHYNSPLHF

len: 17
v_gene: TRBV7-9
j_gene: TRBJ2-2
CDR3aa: CASSLAGGLLNTGELFF

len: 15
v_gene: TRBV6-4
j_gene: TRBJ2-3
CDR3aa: CASSATSGGADTQYF

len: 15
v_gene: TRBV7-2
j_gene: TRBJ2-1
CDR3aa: CASSPRGLAGEGQFF

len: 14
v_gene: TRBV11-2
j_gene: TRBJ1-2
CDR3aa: CASSLLHSNYGYTF

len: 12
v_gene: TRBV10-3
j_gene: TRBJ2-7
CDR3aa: CAISGTSYEQYF